Below, one T cell receptor (beta chain) is given with its context. This entry belongs to a study of blood T cell repertoires in COVID-19. Study-level background: Researchers got acute and convalescent COVID-19 samples from the United States, Italy and Spain. Nucleic acid was either cDNA or gDNA, and it came from T cells, B-cell-depleted T cells, or PBMCs.

Per the study methods: Estimates of nucleated cell counts were drawn from the amplification of reference gene primers. Clones were read by immunoSEQ multiplex PCR, and TCRdb kept only the in-frame ones, dropping some. V and J calls and clone size come straight from that table; D and trimming were deduced from the DNA. Counted here are about 280,000 clones, 85% occurring once; the ten biggest clones make up 2% to 3%. The J segment lost 3 bases and the V segment lost 7 bases, leaving 6 bases of the junction unmatched. CDR1 is SNHLY and CDR2 is FYNNEI in the germline V gene. The CDR3 consists of 14 residues. Participant reports of clinical history set cohort assignment.

The V call is TRBV2, the J call TRBJ2-3, with 8 bases identical to TRBD2. The clonotype was recovered from a woman aged 45-65 years who had recovered from COVID-19. The sequenced sample was PBMCs or T cells enriched from blood (not recorded which). CDR3 sequence (DNA): TGTGCCAGCAACCCCCTAGCGGGTACAGATACGCAGTATTTT. It yields the protein CASNPLAGTDTQYF.